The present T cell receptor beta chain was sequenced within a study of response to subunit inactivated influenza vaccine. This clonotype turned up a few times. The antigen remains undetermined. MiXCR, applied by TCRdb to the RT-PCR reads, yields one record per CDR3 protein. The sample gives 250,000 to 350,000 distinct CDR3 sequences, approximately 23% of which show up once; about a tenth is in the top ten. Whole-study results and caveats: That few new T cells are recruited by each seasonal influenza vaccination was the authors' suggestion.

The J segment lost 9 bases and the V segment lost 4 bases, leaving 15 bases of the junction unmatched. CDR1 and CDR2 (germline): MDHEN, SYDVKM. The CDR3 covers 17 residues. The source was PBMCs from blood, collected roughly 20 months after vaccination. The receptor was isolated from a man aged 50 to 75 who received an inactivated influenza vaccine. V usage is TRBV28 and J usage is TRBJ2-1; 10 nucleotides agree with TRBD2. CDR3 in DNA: TGTGCCAGCAGTTCTCTGTTCAGCGGGGGGGCGACGGGTGAGCAGTTCTTC. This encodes CASSSLFSGGATGEQFF.